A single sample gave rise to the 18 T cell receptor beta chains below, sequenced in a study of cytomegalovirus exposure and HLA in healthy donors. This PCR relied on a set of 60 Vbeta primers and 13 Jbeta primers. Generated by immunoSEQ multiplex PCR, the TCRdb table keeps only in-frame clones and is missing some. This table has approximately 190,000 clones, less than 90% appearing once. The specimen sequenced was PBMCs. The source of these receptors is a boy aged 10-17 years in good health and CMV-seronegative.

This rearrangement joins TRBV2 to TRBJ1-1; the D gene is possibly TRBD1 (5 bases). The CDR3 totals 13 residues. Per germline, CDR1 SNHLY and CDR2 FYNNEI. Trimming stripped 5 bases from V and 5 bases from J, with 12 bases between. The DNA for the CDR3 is TGTGCCAGCAGTAGCAGGGTGGGGACTGAAGCTTTCTTT. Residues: CASSSRVGTEAFF.

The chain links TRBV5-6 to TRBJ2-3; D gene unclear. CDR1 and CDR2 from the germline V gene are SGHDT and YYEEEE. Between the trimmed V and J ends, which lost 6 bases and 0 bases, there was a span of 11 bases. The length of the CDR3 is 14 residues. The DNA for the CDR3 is TGTGCCAGCACCCCAGGCCCTAGCACAGATACGCAGTATTTT. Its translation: CASTPGPSTDTQYF.

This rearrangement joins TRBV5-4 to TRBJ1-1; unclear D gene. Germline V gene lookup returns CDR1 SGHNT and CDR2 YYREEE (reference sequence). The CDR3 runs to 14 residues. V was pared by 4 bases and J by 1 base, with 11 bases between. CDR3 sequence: CASSQRRGNTEAFF. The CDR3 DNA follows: TGTGCCAGCAGCCAGAGGCGGGGGAACACTGAAGCTTTCTTT.

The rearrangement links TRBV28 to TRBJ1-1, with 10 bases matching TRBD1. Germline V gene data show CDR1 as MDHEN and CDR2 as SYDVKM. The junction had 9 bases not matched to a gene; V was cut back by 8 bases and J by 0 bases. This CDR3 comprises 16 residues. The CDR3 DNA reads TGTGCCAGCCACCAGGAGGGACAGGGGTTGAACACTGAAGCTTTCTTT. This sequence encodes CASHQEGQGLNTEAFF. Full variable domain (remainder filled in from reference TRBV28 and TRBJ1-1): DVKVTQSSRYLVKRTGEKVFLECVQDMDHENMFWYRQDPGLGLRLIYFSYDVKMKEKGDIPEGYSVSREKKERFSLILESASTNQTSMYLCASHQEGQGLNTEAFFGQGTRLTVV.

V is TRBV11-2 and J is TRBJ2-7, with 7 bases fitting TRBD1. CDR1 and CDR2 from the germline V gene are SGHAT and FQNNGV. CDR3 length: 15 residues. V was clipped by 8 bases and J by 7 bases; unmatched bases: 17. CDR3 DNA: TGTGCCAGCGGAAAGGCGACAGGGAAGAAGGGGGAGCAGTACTTC. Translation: CASGKATGKKGEQYF.

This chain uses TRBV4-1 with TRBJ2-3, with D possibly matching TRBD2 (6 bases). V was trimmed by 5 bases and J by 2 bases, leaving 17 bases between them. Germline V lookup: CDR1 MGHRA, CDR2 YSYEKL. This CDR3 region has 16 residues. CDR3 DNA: TGCGCCAGCAGCGCCCCGGGGGAAACCCTCACAGATACGCAGTATTTT. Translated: CASSAPGETLTDTQYF.

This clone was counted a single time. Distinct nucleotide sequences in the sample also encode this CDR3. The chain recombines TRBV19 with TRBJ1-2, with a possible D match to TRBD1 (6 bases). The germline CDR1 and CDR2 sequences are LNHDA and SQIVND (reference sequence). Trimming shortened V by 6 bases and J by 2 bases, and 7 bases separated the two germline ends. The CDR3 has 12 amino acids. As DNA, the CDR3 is TGTGCCAGTAGGAGGGGGAACTATGGCTACACCTTC. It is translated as CASRRGNYGYTF.

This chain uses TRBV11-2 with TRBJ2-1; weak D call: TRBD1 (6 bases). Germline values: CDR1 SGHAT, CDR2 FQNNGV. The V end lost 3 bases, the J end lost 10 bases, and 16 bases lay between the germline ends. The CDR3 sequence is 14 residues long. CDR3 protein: CASSFPPGRGEQFF. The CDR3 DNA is TGTGCCAGCAGCTTTCCCCCAGGTAGGGGGGAGCAGTTCTTC. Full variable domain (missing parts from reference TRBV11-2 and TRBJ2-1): EAGVAQSPRYKIIEKRQSVAFWCNPISGHATLYWYQQILGQGPKLLIQFQNNGVVDDSQLPKDRFSAERLKGVDSTLKIQPAKLEDSAVYLCASSFPPGRGEQFFGPGTRLTVL.

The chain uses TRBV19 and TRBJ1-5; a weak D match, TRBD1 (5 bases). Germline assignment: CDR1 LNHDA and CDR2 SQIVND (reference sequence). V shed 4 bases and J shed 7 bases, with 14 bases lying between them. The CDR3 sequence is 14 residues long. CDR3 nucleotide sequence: TGTGCCAGTAGTAGAGGGGTGGAGGGCCAGCCCCAGCATTTT. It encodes CASSRGVEGQPQHF.

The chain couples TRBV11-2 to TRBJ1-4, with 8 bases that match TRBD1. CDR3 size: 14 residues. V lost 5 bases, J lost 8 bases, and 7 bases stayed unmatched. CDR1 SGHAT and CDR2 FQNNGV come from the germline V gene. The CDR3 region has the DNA TGTGCCAGCAGCCCTTGGACAGGGACGGAAAAACTGTTTTTT. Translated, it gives CASSPWTGTEKLFF.

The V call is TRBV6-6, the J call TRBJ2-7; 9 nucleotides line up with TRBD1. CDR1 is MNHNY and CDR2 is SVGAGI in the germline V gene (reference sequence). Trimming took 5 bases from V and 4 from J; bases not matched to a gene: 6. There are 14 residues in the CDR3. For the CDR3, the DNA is TGTGCCAGCAGTAGGGGACAGGGATGGTACGAGCAGTACTTC. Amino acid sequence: CASSRGQGWYEQYF.

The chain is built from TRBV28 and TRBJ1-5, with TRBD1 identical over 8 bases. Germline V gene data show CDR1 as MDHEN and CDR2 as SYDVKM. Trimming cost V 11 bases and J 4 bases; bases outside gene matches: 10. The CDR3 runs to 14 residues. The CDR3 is CACFGQGGNQPQHF. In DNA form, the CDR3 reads TGTGCCTGCTTCGGACAGGGCGGGAATCAGCCCCAGCATTTT.

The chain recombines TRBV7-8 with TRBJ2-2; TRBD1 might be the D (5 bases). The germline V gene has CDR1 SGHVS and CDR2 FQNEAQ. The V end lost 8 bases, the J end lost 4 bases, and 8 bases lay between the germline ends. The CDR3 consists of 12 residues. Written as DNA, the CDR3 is TGTGCCAGCGTCCAGGGCACCGGGGAGCTGTTTTTT. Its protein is CASVQGTGELFF. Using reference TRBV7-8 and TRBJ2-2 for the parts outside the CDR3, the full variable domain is GAGVSQSPRYKVAKRGQDVALRCDPISGHVSLFWYQQALGQGPEFLTYFQNEAQLDKSGLPSDRFFAERPEGSVSTLKIQRTQQEDSAVYLCASVQGTGELFFGEGSRLTVL.

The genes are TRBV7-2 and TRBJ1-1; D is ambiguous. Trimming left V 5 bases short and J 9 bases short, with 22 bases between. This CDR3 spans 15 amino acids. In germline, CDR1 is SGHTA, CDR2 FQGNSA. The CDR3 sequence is CASSPPPGRVRKAFF. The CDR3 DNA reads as TGTGCCAGCAGCCCACCCCCGGGGAGGGTGAGGAAAGCTTTCTTT.

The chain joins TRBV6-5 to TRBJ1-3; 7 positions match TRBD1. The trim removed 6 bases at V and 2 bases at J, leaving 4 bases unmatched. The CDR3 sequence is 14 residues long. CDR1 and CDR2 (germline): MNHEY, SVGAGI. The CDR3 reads CASRNRGAGNTIYF. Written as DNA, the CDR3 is TGTGCCAGCAGGAACAGGGGCGCTGGAAACACCATATATTTT.

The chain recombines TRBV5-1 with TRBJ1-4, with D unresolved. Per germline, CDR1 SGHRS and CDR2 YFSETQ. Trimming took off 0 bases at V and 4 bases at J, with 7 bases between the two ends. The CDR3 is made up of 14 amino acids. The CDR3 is CASSLVSFNEKLFF. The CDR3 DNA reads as TGCGCCAGCAGCTTGGTATCCTTTAATGAAAAACTGTTTTTT. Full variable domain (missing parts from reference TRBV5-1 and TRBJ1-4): KAGVTQTPRYLIKTRGQQVTLSCSPISGHRSVSWYQQTPGQGLQFLFEYFSETQRNKGNFPGRFSGRQFSNSRSEMNVSTLELGDSALYLCASSLVSFNEKLFFGSGTQLSVL.

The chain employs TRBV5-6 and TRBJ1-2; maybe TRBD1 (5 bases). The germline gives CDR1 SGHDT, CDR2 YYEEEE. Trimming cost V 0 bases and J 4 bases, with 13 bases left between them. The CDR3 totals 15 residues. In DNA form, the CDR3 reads TGTGCCAGCAGCTTGGTCGGGGCGGGGGTCTATGGCTACACCTTC. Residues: CASSLVGAGVYGYTF.

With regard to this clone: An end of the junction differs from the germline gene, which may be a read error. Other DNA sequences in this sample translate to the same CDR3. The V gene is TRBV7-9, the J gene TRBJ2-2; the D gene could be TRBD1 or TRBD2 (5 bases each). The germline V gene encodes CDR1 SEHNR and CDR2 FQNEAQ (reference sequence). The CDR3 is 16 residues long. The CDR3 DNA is TGTGCCAGTAGCTTAGCGATGGGGCTGGACACCGGGGAGCTGTTTTTT. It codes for CASSLAMGLDTGELFF.